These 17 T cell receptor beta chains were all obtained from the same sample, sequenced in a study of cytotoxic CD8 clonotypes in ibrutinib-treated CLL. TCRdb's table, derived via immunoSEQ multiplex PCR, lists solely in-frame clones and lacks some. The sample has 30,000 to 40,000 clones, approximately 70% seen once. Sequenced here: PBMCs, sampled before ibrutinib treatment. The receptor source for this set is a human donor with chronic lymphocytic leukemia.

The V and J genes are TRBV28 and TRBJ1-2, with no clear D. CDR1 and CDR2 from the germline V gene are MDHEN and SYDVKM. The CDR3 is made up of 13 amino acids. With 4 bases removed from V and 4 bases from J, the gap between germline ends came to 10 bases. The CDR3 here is CASSWESFYGYTF. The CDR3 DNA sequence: TGTGCCAGCAGTTGGGAAAGTTTCTATGGCTACACCTTC.

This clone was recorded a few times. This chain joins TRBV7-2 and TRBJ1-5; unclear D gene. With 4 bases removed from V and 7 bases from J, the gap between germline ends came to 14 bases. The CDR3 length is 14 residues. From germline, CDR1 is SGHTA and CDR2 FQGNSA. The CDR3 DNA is TGTGCCAGCAGCTCTACCCCTCCTTGGCAGCCCCAGCATTTT. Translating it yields CASSSTPPWQPQHF.

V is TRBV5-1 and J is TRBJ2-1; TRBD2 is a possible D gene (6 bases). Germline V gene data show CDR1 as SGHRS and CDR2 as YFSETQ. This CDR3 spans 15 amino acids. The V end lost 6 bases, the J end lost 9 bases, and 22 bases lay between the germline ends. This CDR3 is CASTLGGVLAGEQFF. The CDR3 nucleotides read TGCGCCAGCACTTTAGGAGGGGTATTAGCCGGTGAGCAGTTCTTC.

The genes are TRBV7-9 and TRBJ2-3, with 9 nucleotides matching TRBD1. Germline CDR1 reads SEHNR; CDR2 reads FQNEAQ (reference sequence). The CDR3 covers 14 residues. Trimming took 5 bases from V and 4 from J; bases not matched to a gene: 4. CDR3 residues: CASSLRQGADTQYF. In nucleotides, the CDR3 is TGTGCCAGCAGCCTTCGACAGGGGGCAGATACGCAGTATTTT.

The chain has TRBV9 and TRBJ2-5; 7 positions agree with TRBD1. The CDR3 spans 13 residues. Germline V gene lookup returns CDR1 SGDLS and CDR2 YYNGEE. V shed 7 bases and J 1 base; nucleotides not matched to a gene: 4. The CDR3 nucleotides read TGTGCCAGCGGACGGGACAGCCAAGAGACCCAGTACTTC. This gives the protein CASGRDSQETQYF.

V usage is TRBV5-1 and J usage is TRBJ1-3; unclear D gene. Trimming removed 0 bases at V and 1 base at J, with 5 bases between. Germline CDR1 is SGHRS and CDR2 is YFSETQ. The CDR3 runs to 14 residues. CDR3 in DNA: TGCGCCAGCAGCTTGGGGGAGTCTGGAAACACCATATATTTT. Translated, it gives CASSLGESGNTIYF.

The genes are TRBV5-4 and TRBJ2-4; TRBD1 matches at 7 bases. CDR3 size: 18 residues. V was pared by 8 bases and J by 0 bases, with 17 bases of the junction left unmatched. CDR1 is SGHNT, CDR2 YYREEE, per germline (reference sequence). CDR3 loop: CASTHRGQTNLAKNIQYF. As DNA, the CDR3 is TGTGCCAGTACCCATCGGGGACAGACCAATCTAGCCAAAAACATTCAGTACTTC.

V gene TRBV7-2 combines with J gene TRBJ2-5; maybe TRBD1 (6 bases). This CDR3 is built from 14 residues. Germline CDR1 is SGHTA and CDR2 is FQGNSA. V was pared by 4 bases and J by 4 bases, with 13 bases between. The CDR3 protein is CASSSQGPGETQYF. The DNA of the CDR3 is TGTGCCAGCAGCTCACAGGGTCCTGGAGAGACCCAGTACTTC.

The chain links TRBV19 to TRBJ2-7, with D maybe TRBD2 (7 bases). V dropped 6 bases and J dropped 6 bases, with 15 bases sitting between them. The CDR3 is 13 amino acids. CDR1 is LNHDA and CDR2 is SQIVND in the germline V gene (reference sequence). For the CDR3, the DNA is TGTGCCAGTAGCCCCGGCGGGGGCGTCGAGCAGTACTTC. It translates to CASSPGGGVEQYF.

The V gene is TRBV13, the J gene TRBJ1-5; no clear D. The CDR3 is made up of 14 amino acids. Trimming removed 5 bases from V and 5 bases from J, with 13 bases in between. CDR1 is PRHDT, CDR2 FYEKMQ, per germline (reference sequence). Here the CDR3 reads CASSQSGDDQPQHF. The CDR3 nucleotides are TGTGCCAGCAGCCAGAGCGGAGACGATCAGCCCCAGCATTTT.

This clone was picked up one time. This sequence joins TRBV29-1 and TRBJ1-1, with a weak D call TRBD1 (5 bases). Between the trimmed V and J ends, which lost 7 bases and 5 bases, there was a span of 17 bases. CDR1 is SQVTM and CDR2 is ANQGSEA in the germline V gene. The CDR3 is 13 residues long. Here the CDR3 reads CSAVIQVGTEAFF. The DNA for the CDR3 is TGCAGCGCCGTAATACAGGTGGGGACTGAAGCTTTCTTT.

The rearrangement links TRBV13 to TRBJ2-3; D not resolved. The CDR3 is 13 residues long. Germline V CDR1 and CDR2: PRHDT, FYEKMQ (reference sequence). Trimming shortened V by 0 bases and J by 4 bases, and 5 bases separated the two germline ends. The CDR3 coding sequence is TGTGCCAGCAGCTTAGGCCTGCCAGATACGCAGTATTTT. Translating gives CASSLGLPDTQYF.

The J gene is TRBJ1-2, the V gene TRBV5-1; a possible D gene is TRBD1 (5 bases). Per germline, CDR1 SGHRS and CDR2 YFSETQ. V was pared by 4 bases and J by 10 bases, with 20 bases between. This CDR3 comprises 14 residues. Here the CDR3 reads CASSPREGHLDYTF. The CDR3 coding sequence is TGCGCCAGCAGCCCCCGCGAGGGGCACCTTGACTACACCTTC. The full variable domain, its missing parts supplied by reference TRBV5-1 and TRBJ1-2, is KAGVTQTPRYLIKTRGQQVTLSCSPISGHRSVSWYQQTPGQGLQFLFEYFSETQRNKGNFPGRFSGRQFSNSRSEMNVSTLELGDSALYLCASSPREGHLDYTFGSGTRLTVV.

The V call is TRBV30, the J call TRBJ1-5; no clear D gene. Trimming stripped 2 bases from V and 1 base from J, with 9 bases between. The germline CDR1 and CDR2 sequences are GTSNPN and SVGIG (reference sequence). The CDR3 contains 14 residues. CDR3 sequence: CAWSSRGSNQPQHF. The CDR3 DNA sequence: TGTGCCTGGAGTAGTCGAGGGAGCAATCAGCCCCAGCATTTT.

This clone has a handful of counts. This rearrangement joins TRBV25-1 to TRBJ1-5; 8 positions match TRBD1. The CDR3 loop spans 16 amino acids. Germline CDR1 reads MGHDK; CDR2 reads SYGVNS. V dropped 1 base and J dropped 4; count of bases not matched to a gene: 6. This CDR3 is CASSELDRGKNQPQHF. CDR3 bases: TGTGCCAGCAGTGAATTAGACAGGGGCAAAAATCAGCCCCAGCATTTT.

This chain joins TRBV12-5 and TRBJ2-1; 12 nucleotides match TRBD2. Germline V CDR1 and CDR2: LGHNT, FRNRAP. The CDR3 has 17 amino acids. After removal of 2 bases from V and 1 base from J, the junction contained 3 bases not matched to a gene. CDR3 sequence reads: CASGLMTSGRSYNEQFF. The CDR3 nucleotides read TGTGCTAGTGGTTTGATGACTAGCGGGAGATCCTACAATGAGCAGTTCTTC.

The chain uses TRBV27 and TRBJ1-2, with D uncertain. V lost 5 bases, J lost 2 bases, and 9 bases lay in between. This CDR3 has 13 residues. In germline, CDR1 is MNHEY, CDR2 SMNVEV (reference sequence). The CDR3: CASSALPNYGYTF. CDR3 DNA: TGTGCCAGCAGTGCTCTTCCGAACTATGGCTACACCTTC.